This T cell receptor (beta chain) was sequenced during a study of Graves' ophthalmopathy and Graves' hyperthyroidism. Regarding the study as a whole: Predictions made by the model for ophthalmopathy progression reached approximately 70% sensitivity and roughly 79% specificity.

A word on this clonotype: What it recognizes is unknown.

A volume of approximately 9.2 ml of fresh peripheral blood supplied the PBMCs. The germline V gene encodes CDR1 SGHRS and CDR2 YFSETQ. The length of the CDR3 is 16 residues. J lost 5 bases, V lost 4 bases, and 11 bases had no gene match. As the template, RNA transcripts were used to amplify TCR beta CDR3 regions. HTBI primers primed a first-round RT-PCR, and a second-round multiplex PCR followed. TCRdb reanalysed the multiplex PCR reads using MiXCR and keeps one entry per CDR3 protein. Of almost 750,000 distinct CDR3 sequences detected, 40% appear once; the ten largest clones hold roughly 46%. This sequence originates from an adult man with Graves' ophthalmopathy. Sequenced: peripheral blood. The chain has TRBV5-1 and TRBJ2-5; 10 nucleotides line up with TRBD1. CDR3 amino acids: CASSNPGTGALETQYF. In nucleotides, the CDR3 is TGCGCCAGCAGCAATCCCGGGACAGGGGCGTTGGAGACCCAGTACTTC.